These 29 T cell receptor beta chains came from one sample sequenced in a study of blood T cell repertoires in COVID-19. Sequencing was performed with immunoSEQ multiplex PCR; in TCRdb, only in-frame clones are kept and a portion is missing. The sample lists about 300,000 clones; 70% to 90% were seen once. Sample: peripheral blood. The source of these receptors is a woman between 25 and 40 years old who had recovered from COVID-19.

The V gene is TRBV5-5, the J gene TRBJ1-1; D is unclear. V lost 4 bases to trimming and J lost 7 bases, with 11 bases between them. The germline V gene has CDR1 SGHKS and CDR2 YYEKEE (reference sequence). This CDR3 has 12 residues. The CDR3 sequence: CASSPAGFEAFF. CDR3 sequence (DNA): TGTGCCAGCAGCCCAGCGGGGTTTGAAGCTTTCTTT.

CDR3 amino acids: CASSLVQGSGTDTQYF. In nucleotides, the CDR3 is TGTGCCAGCAGCTTAGTCCAGGGGAGTGGCACAGATACGCAGTATTTT. This chain links TRBV7-2 with TRBJ2-3; maybe TRBD1 (6 bases). Germline-derived CDR1 and CDR2 are SGHTA and FQGNSA. This CDR3 comprises 16 residues. Deletions cut 1 base from V and 1 base from J, with 12 bases between.

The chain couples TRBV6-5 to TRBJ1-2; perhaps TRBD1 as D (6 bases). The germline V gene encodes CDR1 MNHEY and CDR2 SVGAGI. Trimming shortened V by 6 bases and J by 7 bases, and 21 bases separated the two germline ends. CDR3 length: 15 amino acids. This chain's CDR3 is CASRTLDSLGGGYTF. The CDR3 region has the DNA TGTGCCAGCAGAACCCTGGACAGCCTAGGCGGTGGCTACACCTTC.

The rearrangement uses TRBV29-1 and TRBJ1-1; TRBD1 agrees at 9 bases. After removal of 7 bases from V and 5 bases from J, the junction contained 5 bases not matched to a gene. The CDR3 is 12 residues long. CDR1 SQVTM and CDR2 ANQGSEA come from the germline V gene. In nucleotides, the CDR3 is TGCAGCGGGGACAGGGATAATACTGAAGCTTTCTTT. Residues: CSGDRDNTEAFF.

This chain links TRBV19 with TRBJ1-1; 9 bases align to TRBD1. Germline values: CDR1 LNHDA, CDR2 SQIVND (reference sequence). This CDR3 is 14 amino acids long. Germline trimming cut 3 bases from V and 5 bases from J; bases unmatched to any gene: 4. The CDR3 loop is CASSIGTGRTEAFF. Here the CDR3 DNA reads TGTGCCAGTAGTATCGGGACAGGGAGGACTGAAGCTTTCTTT.

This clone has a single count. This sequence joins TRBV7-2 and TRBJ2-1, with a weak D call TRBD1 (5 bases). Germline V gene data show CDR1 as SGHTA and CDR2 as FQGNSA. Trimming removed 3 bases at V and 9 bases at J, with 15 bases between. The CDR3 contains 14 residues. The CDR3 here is CASSFTGGDSEQFF. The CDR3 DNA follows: TGTGCCAGCAGCTTTACAGGCGGTGATTCTGAGCAGTTCTTC.

This CDR3 is CASSSRAGTAYEQYF. The CDR3 DNA reads as TGTGCCAGCAGCTCTAGAGCCGGGACAGCATACGAGCAGTACTTC. The chain has TRBV7-9 and TRBJ2-7; 7 bases are a match to TRBD1. V lost 4 bases to trimming and J lost 4 bases; unmatched junction nucleotides: 10. CDR3 length equals 15 residues. Germline V CDR1 and CDR2: SEHNR, FQNEAQ (reference sequence).

CDR3 sequence: CASSQTGNYGYTF. CDR3 bases: TGTGCCAGCAGCCAGACAGGGAACTATGGCTACACCTTC. This chain uses TRBV11-1 with TRBJ1-2; 7 bases line up with TRBD1. The CDR3 has 13 amino acids. J gave up 2 bases and V 5 bases, and 2 bases lay outside the gene matches. Looked up from germline, CDR1 is SGHAT and CDR2 is FQDESV (reference sequence). The full variable domain, its missing parts supplied by reference TRBV11-1 and TRBJ1-2, is EAEVAQSPRYKITEKSQAVAFWCDPISGHATLYWYRQILGQGPELLVQFQDESVVDDSQLPKDRFSAERLKGVDSTLKIQPAELGDSAMYLCASSQTGNYGYTFGSGTRLTVV.

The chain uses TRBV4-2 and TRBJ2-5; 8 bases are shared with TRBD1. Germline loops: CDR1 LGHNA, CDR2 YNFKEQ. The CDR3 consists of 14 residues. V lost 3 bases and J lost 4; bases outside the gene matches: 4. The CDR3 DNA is TGTGCCAGCAGCCAGGGACAGGTTGGAGAGACCCAGTACTTC. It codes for CASSQGQVGETQYF.

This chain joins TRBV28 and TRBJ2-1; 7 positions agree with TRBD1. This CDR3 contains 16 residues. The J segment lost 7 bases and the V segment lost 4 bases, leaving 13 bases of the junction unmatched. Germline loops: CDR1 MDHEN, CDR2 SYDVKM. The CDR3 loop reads CASSSRTGPKGNEQFF. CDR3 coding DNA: TGTGCCAGCAGTTCCCGGACAGGCCCTAAGGGGAATGAGCAGTTCTTC.

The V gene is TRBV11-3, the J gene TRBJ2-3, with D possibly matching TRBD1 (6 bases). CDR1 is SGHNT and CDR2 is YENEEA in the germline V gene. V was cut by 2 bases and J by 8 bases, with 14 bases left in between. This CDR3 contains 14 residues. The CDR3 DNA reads TGTGCCAGCAGCTTAACAGGGTTTACGGGTACGCAGTATTTT. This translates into CASSLTGFTGTQYF. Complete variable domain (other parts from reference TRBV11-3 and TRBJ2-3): EAGVVQSPRYKIIEKKQPVAFWCNPISGHNTLYWYLQNLGQGPELLIRYENEEAVDDSQLPKDRFSAERLKGVDSTLKIQPAELGDSAVYLCASSLTGFTGTQYFGPGTRLTVL.

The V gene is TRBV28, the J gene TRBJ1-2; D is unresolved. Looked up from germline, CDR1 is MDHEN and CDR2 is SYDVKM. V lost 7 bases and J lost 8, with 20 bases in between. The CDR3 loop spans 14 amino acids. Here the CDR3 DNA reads TGTGCCAGCATCTCCTCGGACTCACCGGGGGGCTACACCTTC. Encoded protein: CASISSDSPGGYTF.

In DNA form, the CDR3 reads TGTGCCAGCAGTATCCTACAGGGGGACTATGGCTACACCTTC. Residues: CASSILQGDYGYTF. V gene TRBV2 combines with J gene TRBJ1-2, with 8 nucleotides matching TRBD1. The CDR3 consists of 14 residues. In germline, CDR1 is SNHLY, CDR2 FYNNEI. Trimming cost V 5 bases and J 3 bases; bases outside gene matches: 5.

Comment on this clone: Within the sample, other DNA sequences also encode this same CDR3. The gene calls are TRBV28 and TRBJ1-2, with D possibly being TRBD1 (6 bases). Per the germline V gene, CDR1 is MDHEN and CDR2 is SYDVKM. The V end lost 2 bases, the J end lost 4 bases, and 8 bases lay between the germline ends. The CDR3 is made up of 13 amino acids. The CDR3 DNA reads TGTGCCAGCAGTTTAGCAGGGGCCTATGGCTACACCTTC. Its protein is CASSLAGAYGYTF.

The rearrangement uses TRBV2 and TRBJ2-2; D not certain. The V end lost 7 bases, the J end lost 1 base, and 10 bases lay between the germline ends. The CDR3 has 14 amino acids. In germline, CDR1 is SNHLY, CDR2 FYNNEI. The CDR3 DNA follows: TGTGCCAGCAAAGTCAGAGGGAACACCGGGGAGCTGTTTTTT. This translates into CASKVRGNTGELFF.

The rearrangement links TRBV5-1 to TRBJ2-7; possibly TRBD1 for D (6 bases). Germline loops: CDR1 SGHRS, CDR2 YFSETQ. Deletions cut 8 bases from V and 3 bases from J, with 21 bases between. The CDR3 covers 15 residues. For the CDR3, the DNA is TGCGCCAGTAAACGAGAGTATAGACAGGTCTACGAGCAGTACTTC. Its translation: CASKREYRQVYEQYF.

The CDR3 protein is CASSHRDRNSPLHF. The CDR3 DNA reads as TGTGCCAGCAGCCACCGGGACAGAAATTCACCCCTCCACTTT. V usage is TRBV3-1 (or the pseudogene TRBV3-2) and J usage is TRBJ1-6; 7 bases are a match to TRBD1. CDR1 LGHDT and CDR2 YNNKEL come from the germline V gene (reference sequence). CDR3 length equals 14 residues. V lost 3 bases and J lost 7; bases outside the gene matches: 3.

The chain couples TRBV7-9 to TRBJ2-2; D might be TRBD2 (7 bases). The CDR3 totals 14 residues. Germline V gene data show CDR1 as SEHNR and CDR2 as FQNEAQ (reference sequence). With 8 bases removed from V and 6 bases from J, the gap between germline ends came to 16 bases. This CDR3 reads CASGGAARAGELFF. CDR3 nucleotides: TGTGCCAGCGGGGGGGCAGCCCGGGCCGGGGAGCTGTTTTTT.

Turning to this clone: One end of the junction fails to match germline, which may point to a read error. CDR3 in amino acids: CAWSPVHRVWDIF. The CDR3 nucleotides read TGTGCCTGGAGTCCTGTCCACAGGGTTTGGGATATCTTC. V and J are TRBV30 and TRBJ2-1; weak D call: TRBD1 (6 bases). This CDR3 spans 13 amino acids. Germline assignment: CDR1 GTSNPN and CDR2 SVGIG (reference sequence).

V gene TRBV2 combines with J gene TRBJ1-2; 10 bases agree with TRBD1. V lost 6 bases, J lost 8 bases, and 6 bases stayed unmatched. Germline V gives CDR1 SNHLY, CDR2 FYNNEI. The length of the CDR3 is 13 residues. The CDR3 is CASRGDRGGGYTF. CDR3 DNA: TGTGCCAGCAGGGGGGACAGGGGAGGAGGCTACACCTTC.

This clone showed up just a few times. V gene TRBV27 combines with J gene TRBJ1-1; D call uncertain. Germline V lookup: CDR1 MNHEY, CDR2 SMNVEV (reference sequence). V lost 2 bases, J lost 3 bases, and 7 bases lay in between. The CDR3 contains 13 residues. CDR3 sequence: CASSLNPDTEAFF. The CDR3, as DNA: TGTGCCAGCAGTTTAAATCCTGACACTGAAGCTTTCTTT.

The CDR3 region is CASSLRDLPKDTQYF. DNA of the CDR3: TGTGCCAGCAGTCTCCGGGACTTACCAAAAGATACGCAGTATTTT. The rearrangement uses TRBV6-6 and TRBJ2-3, with D maybe TRBD2 (6 bases). CDR1 and CDR2 from the germline V gene are MNHNY and SVGAGI (reference sequence). This CDR3 has 15 amino acids. V shed 5 bases and J shed 5 bases, with 17 bases lying between them.

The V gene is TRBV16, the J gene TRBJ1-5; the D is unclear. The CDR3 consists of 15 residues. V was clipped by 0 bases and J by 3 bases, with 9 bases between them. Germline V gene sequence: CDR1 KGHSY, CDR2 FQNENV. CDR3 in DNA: TGTGCCAGCAGCCAATCTCCCCAGTTCAATCAGCCCCAGCATTTT. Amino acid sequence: CASSQSPQFNQPQHF.

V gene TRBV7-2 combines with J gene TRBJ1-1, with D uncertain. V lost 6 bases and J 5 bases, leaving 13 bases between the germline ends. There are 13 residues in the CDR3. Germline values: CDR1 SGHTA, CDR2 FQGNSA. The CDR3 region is CASSSNTRTEAFF. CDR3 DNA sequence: TGTGCCAGCAGTTCCAACACGCGGACTGAAGCTTTCTTT.

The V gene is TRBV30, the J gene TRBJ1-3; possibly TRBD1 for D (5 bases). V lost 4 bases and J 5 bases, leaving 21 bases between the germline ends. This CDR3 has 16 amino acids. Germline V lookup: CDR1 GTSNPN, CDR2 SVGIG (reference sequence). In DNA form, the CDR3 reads TGTGCCTGGACCCCCCGGGGCGGACTATACCGAAACACCATATATTTT. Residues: CAWTPRGGLYRNTIYF.

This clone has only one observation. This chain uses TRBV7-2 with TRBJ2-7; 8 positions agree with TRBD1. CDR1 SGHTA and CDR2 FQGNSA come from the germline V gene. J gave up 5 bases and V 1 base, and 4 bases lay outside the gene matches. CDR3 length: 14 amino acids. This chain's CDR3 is CASSLDRGEDEQYF. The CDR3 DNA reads TGTGCCAGCAGCTTAGACAGGGGGGAAGACGAGCAGTACTTC.

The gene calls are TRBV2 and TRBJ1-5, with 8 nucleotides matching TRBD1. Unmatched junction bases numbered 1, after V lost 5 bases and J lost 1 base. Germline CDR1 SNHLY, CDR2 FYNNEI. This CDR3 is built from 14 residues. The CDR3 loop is CASSYRGSNQPQHF. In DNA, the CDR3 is TGTGCCAGCAGTTACAGGGGGAGCAATCAGCCCCAGCATTTT.

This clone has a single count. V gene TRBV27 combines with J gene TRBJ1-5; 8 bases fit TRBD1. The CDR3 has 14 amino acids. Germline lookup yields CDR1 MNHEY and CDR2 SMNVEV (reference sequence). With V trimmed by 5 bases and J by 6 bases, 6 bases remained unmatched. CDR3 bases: TGTGCCAGCAGTCGACAGGGGTTCCGTCAGCCCCAGCATTTT. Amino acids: CASSRQGFRQPQHF.

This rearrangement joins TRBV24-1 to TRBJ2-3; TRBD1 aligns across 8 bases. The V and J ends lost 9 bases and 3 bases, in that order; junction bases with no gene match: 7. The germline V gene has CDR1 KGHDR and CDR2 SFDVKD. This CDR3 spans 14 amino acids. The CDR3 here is CATAGQANTDTQYF. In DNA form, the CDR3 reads TGTGCCACCGCGGGACAGGCGAATACAGATACGCAGTATTTT.